The source of this TCR beta chain is a study of cytomegalovirus exposure and HLA in healthy donors. The PCR made use of 60 Vbeta and 13 Jbeta primers. Only in-frame clones appear in the TCRdb table, and some are missing; sequencing was by immunoSEQ multiplex PCR. The sample has over 80,000 clones; 70% to 75% are singletons. Of note for this clone: As yet, its antigen is unknown.

General observations from the study: In a later analysis, TCR beta V- and J-gene trimming showed a link to a missense DCLRE1C variant.

The CDR3 runs 15 residues. Germline CDR1 and CDR2: GTSNPN and SVGIG (reference sequence). Trimming left V 0 bases short and J 3 bases short, with 15 bases between. Sequencing was carried out using PBMCs. The sequence was collected from a man aged 40-55 years in good health and CMV-seronegative. J is TRBJ2-7 and V is TRBV30; a weak D match, TRBD1 (6 bases). CDR3 sequence (DNA): TGTGCCTGGAGTGTACCACAGGGCCGTTACTACGAGCAGTACTTC. Amino acids: CAWSVPQGRYYEQYF.